The 15 T cell receptor beta chains in this list originate from one sample, sequenced in a study of graft-versus-host responses after intestinal transplantation. TCRdb's table, derived via immunoSEQ multiplex PCR, lists solely in-frame clones and lacks some. The table has approximately 12,000 clones, 93% seen once. The material was PBMCs, obtained 109 days after intestinal transplant. Receptors were obtained from a human patient who received an intestinal transplant, so some T cells may come from the graft donor.

The rearrangement links TRBV5-1 to TRBJ2-7, with TRBD1 identical over 10 bases. Trimming at V came to 4 bases and at J to 6 bases, leaving 4 bases not matched to a gene. There are 13 residues in the CDR3. Germline CDR1 reads SGHRS; CDR2 reads YFSETQ. CDR3 region: CASSARTGGEQYF. In nucleotides, the CDR3 is TGCGCCAGCAGCGCCAGGACAGGGGGCGAGCAGTACTTC.

The rearrangement uses TRBV28 and TRBJ2-5; a weak D match, TRBD1 (5 bases). Germline-derived CDR1 and CDR2 are MDHEN and SYDVKM. The V end lost 6 bases, the J end lost 3 bases, and 11 bases lay between the germline ends. The CDR3 has 13 residues. CDR3 residues: CASSRGHKETQYF. The CDR3 nucleotides read TGTGCCAGCAGCCGCGGACATAAAGAGACCCAGTACTTC.

This chain connects TRBV9 to TRBJ2-1; a weak D match, TRBD2 (6 bases). CDR1 and CDR2 from the germline V gene are SGDLS and YYNGEE. With 3 bases removed from V and 7 bases from J, the gap between germline ends came to 17 bases. This CDR3 region has 15 residues. CDR3 nucleotide sequence: TGTGCCAGCAGCGGGGGGACTTCCAAGGGGAATGAGCAGTTCTTC. Its translation: CASSGGTSKGNEQFF. The variable domain in full, completed from reference TRBV9 and TRBJ2-1, reads DSGVTQTPKHLITATGQRVTLRCSPRSGDLSVYWYQQSLDQGLQFLIQYYNGEERAKGNILERFSAQQFPDLHSELNLSSLELGDSALYFCASSGGTSKGNEQFFGPGTRLTVL.

This clone showed up just once. The V gene is TRBV30, the J gene TRBJ1-1; tentative D call: TRBD1 (5 bases). The length of the CDR3 is 14 residues. V was trimmed by 8 bases and J by 0 bases, leaving 16 bases between them. Per germline, CDR1 GTSNPN and CDR2 SVGIG (reference sequence). For the CDR3, the DNA is TGTGCCCGGACACGGGGGGTCATGAACACTGAAGCTTTCTTT. It is translated as CARTRGVMNTEAFF.

This sequence joins TRBV5-1 and TRBJ1-2; no definite D call. V dropped 0 bases and J dropped 3 bases, with 6 bases sitting between them. Germline V gives CDR1 SGHRS, CDR2 YFSETQ. CDR3 length: 13 amino acids. CDR3 nucleotides: TGCGCCAGCAGCTTGGTGTCTGACTATGGCTACACCTTC. This codes for CASSLVSDYGYTF. The full variable domain, rest sourced from reference TRBV5-1 and TRBJ1-2, is KAGVTQTPRYLIKTRGQQVTLSCSPISGHRSVSWYQQTPGQGLQFLFEYFSETQRNKGNFPGRFSGRQFSNSRSEMNVSTLELGDSALYLCASSLVSDYGYTFGSGTRLTVV.

The chain employs TRBV7-8 and TRBJ2-1; 11 nucleotides line up with TRBD2. CDR1 and CDR2 from the germline V gene are SGHVS and FQNEAQ. The J segment lost 5 bases and the V segment lost 5 bases, leaving 5 bases of the junction unmatched. This CDR3 has 15 residues. The CDR3 nucleotides are TGTGCCAGCAGCCAACTAGCGGGAGCTGACAATGAGCAGTTCTTC. It encodes CASSQLAGADNEQFF.

The table lists this clone with a count of one. This sequence joins TRBV27 and TRBJ2-6, with TRBD2 identical over 10 bases. In germline, CDR1 is MNHEY, CDR2 SMNVEV (reference sequence). The J segment lost 0 bases and the V segment lost 7 bases, leaving 9 bases of the junction unmatched. The CDR3 is made up of 18 amino acids. CDR3 amino acids: CASTLGGLAASGANVLTF. CDR3 coding DNA: TGTGCCAGCACCTTAGGCGGACTAGCGGCCTCTGGGGCCAACGTCCTGACTTTC.

The V and J genes are TRBV7-3 and TRBJ2-7; D ambiguous. V shed 8 bases and J shed 3 bases, with 20 bases lying between them. The CDR3 extends over 15 amino acids. Germline V gene sequence: CDR1 SGHTA, CDR2 FQGTGA. The CDR3 here is CASPKGPRLIYEQYF. For the CDR3, the DNA is TGTGCCAGCCCCAAGGGCCCTCGACTCATCTACGAGCAGTACTTC.

The rearrangement links TRBV14 to TRBJ2-1; 10 bases are a match to TRBD2. This CDR3 is built from 16 residues. Losses at the gene ends were 4 bases for V and 3 bases for J; bases not matched to a gene: 6. Germline CDR1 reads SGHDN; CDR2 reads FVKESK. The CDR3 spells CASSLLAGAIYNEQFF. CDR3 nucleotide sequence: TGTGCCAGCAGCCTTCTAGCGGGGGCGATCTACAATGAGCAGTTCTTC. The whole variable domain, filled in from reference TRBV14 and TRBJ2-1, reads EAGVTQFPSHSVIEKGQTVTLRCDPISGHDNLYWYRRVMGKEIKFLLHFVKESKQDESGMPNNRFLAERTGGTYSTLKVQPAELEDSGVYFCASSLLAGAIYNEQFFGPGTRLTVL.

J is TRBJ2-1 and V is TRBV6-5; 9 positions agree with TRBD2. This CDR3 comprises 14 residues. Germline V gives CDR1 MNHEY, CDR2 SVGAGI. Losses at the gene ends were 2 bases for V and 11 bases for J; bases not matched to a gene: 7. CDR3 bases: TGTGCCAGCAGTTACGACCGTAGCGGGAGTAAGCAGTTCTTC. Translated: CASSYDRSGSKQFF.

This chain uses TRBV27 with TRBJ1-4, with D unclear. Trimming left V 5 bases short and J 0 bases short, with 16 bases between. The CDR3 runs to 17 residues. Germline CDR1 is MNHEY and CDR2 is SMNVEV (reference sequence). CDR3 DNA sequence: TGTGCCAGCAGTCCCATCCCCGGCGGTACAACTAATGAAAAACTGTTTTTT. It is translated as CASSPIPGGTTNEKLFF.

This clone occurred a few times. The V gene is TRBV7-9, the J gene TRBJ2-1; TRBD2 aligns across 8 bases. Trimming at V came to 1 base and at J to 5 bases, leaving 7 bases not matched to a gene. Per germline, CDR1 SEHNR and CDR2 FQNEAQ (reference sequence). The CDR3 runs to 16 residues. The DNA of the CDR3 is TGTGCCAGCAGCTTAGGGTCGGGAGGGAGGGACAATGAGCAGTTCTTC. Translated, it gives CASSLGSGGRDNEQFF.

The chain is built from TRBV28 and TRBJ2-5; D is ambiguous. Germline CDR1 and CDR2: MDHEN and SYDVKM. This CDR3 has 15 residues. The V end was cut by 3 bases, the J end by 4 bases, with 15 bases between. This CDR3 reads CASSFPPRSRETQYF. DNA of the CDR3: TGTGCCAGCAGTTTCCCGCCTAGATCGCGAGAGACCCAGTACTTC. Filled out from reference TRBV28 and TRBJ2-5, the complete variable domain reads DVKVTQSSRYLVKRTGEKVFLECVQDMDHENMFWYRQDPGLGLRLIYFSYDVKMKEKGDIPEGYSVSREKKERFSLILESASTNQTSMYLCASSFPPRSRETQYFGPGTRLLVL.

This chain links TRBV5-4 with TRBJ2-3; 11 nucleotides line up with TRBD1. There are 16 residues in the CDR3. V shed 2 bases, J shed 4 bases, and the junction held 6 bases outside the gene matches. CDR1 is SGHNT, CDR2 YYREEE, per germline (reference sequence). This CDR3 is CASSFPGQGAADTQYF. Here the CDR3 DNA reads TGTGCCAGCAGCTTTCCCGGACAGGGGGCTGCAGATACGCAGTATTTT. The full variable domain, in which reference TRBV5-4 and TRBJ2-3 provide the parts outside the CDR3, is ETGVTQSPTHLIKTRGQQVTLRCSSQSGHNTVSWYQQALGQGPQFIFQYYREEENGRGNFPPRFSGLQFPNYSSELNVNALELDDSALYLCASSFPGQGAADTQYFGPGTRLTVL.

This chain uses TRBV10-1 with TRBJ2-5; D may be TRBD1 or TRBD2 (5 bases each). Per the germline V gene, CDR1 is WNHNN and CDR2 is SYGVQD (reference sequence). The CDR3 totals 17 residues. Trimming left V 0 bases short and J 1 base short, with 15 bases between. CDR3 protein: CASSESGASSGQETQYF. The CDR3 nucleotides read TGCGCCAGCAGTGAGTCAGGGGCTAGCTCGGGCCAAGAGACCCAGTACTTC.